This TCR beta chain was obtained from a study of T cells in Graves' hyperthyroidism and ophthalmopathy. Study summary: Peripheral blood specimens were obtained at initial diagnosis, prior to any treatment.

This clonotype came up many times. The CDR3 totals 11 residues. Germline CDR1 WSHSY, CDR2 SAAADI. The V and J ends lost 6 bases and 8 bases respectively, with 10 bases between them. Amplification of TCR beta CDR3 regions was performed using RNA transcripts as template. Researchers ran a first-round RT-PCR on the TCR CDR3 using the HTBI primer set. TCRdb redid the calling of the multiplex PCR reads with MiXCR, one entry per CDR3 protein. Of fewer than 650,000 distinct CDR3 sequences in the sample, about 15% are singletons; the top ten hold around 4.5%. A NOSPECS grade of at least 4, a Clinical Activity Score of at least 3 and duration under 3 months were recorded in ophthalmopathy patients. Uncontrolled infection, other autoimmune disease, pregnancy and lactation each barred patients from inclusion.

This clonotype was sampled from a woman aged 40 to 55 with Graves' ophthalmopathy. This chain joins TRBV10-2 and TRBJ1-2, with TRBD1 as a possible D gene (6 bases). The sample was blood. DNA for the CDR3: TGCGCCAGCAGCCAGGGGAGAGGCTACACCTTC. This gives the protein CASSQGRGYTF.